The entry below describes one TCR beta chain. Antigen specificity is unknown. These data come from a study of blood T cells in healthy people across ages. Points from the study as a whole: The study lacked donor CMV status, which possibly confounded expanded clonotype changes.

Next came a second PCR, run for 7 to 11 cycles, which used a sample-barcoded 5' primer along with a J-beta primer mix. A single record per CDR3 protein comes from TCRdb applying MiXCR to the 5' RACE reads. The sample lists fewer than 800,000 distinct CDR3 sequences; around 49% were seen once. CDR3 length: 12 amino acids. Per the germline V gene, CDR1 is MNHEY and CDR2 is SVGEGT. The ends were cut back, 4 bases at V and 7 bases at J, with 8 bases in the middle. The chain joins TRBV6-2 or TRBV6-3 to TRBJ2-1, with D possibly TRBD2 on 5 matching bases. The clonotype was recovered from a woman between 55 and 75 years old in good health. The sample was blood. In nucleotides, the CDR3 is TGTGCCAGCAGTTCTACTAGAAATGAGCAGTTCTTC. It codes for CASSSTRNEQFF.